The 28 T cell receptor beta chains below were found in one sample sequenced in a study of blood T cells in healthy people across ages. For the second PCR, which ran for 7 to 11 cycles, a sample-barcoded 5' primer and a J-beta primer mix were used. TCRdb reprocessed the 5' RACE reads via MiXCR and lists one record per CDR3 protein. Altogether more than 600,000 distinct CDR3 sequences are present, roughly 25% being singletons, with the ten largest covering more than 8.5%. The same specimen was also included in a second study, on T cells of mothers and their children.

The specimen sequenced was blood. Source of these receptors: a boy younger than 18 in good health.

This clonotype was counted only a few times. The rearrangement uses TRBV3-1 and TRBJ2-1; TRBD2 agrees at 12 bases. The end of the DNA fits TRBJ2-5 better, so the J call may be wrong. Germline CDR1 and CDR2: LGHDT and YNNKEL (reference sequence). The CDR3 is made up of 16 amino acids. The DNA for the CDR3 is TGTGCCAGCAGCCCCGGACTAGCGGGGATGGAAGAGACCCAGTACTTC. This gives the protein CASSPGLAGMEETQYF.

This rearrangement joins TRBV5-1 to TRBJ2-1; D is uncertain. The germline V and J ends were trimmed by 0 bases and 0 bases, with 7 bases remaining between them. Germline assignment: CDR1 SGHRS and CDR2 YFSETQ. The CDR3 covers 15 residues. For the CDR3, the DNA is TGCGCCAGCAGCTTGGCCCGGGCCTCCTACAATGAGCAGTTCTTC. It yields the protein CASSLARASYNEQFF.

This chain joins TRBV20-1 and TRBJ2-1; weak D call: TRBD2 (5 bases). Germline V gene data show CDR1 as DFQATT and CDR2 as SNEGSKA (reference sequence). The CDR3 is 11 amino acids. V lost 7 bases and J lost 7, with 11 bases in between. The CDR3 loop is CSGGGWNEQFF. CDR3 bases: TGCAGTGGCGGAGGCTGGAATGAGCAGTTCTTC.

On this clonotype itself: Sequence at one end of the junction differs from germline and may be a read error. The V and J genes are TRBV7-7 and TRBJ2-5; D not resolved. The germline V gene encodes CDR1 SSHAT and CDR2 FNYEAQ (reference sequence). This CDR3 is built from 15 residues. The CDR3 DNA is TGTGCTAGCAGCTTAACGCCTCAGGACCAAGAGACCCAGTACTTC. Translating gives CASSLTPQDQETQYF.

The chain recombines TRBV28 with TRBJ2-7, with 11 nucleotides matching TRBD2. The CDR3 sequence is 15 residues long. Germline V lookup: CDR1 MDHEN, CDR2 SYDVKM. Losses at the gene ends were 7 bases for V and 5 bases for J; bases not matched to a gene: 10. CDR3 DNA: TGTGCCAGCACCCCATCCACTAGCGGGAGAGACGAGCAGTACTTC. Translation gives CASTPSTSGRDEQYF.

This clonotype was seen more than once but under ten times. The chain employs TRBV28 and TRBJ2-5; possibly TRBD2 for D (6 bases). The J call may be faulty, since TRBJ2-1 better matches the DNA end. The CDR3 length is 12 residues. Germline V gene sequence: CDR1 MDHEN, CDR2 SYDVKM. The CDR3 bases are TGTGCCAGCAGGTTGACTAGTGGTGAGCAGTTCTTC. This sequence encodes CASRLTSGEQFF.

This chain connects TRBV4-3 to TRBJ2-4; 10 nucleotides agree with TRBD2. Germline lookup yields CDR1 LGHNA and CDR2 YSLEER. This CDR3 is 17 amino acids long. J was trimmed by 3 bases and V by 3 bases; bases with no gene match: 8. The CDR3 sequence: CASSHHLAGDNKNIQYF. DNA of the CDR3: TGCGCCAGCAGCCACCATCTAGCGGGAGATAACAAAAACATTCAGTACTTC.

V and J are TRBV6-5 and TRBJ2-6; D perhaps matches TRBD2 (5 bases). The CDR3 has 17 amino acids. CDR1 and CDR2 from the germline V gene are MNHEY and SVGAGI. Trimming took off 2 bases at V and 0 bases at J, with 11 bases between the two ends. The CDR3 coding sequence is TGTGCCAGCAGTTACGCGGGCCAAACCTCTGGGGCCAACGTCCTGACTTTC. It codes for CASSYAGQTSGANVLTF.

This clonotype was observed a handful of times. J is TRBJ2-1 and V is TRBV28, with 9 positions matching TRBD2. CDR1 is MDHEN, CDR2 SYDVKM, per germline. The J segment lost 8 bases and the V segment lost 4 bases, leaving 12 bases of the junction unmatched. The CDR3 has 16 residues. CDR3 DNA sequence: TGTGCCAGCAGTTCATGGACTAGCGACTATTTAGATGAGCAGTTCTTC. It yields the protein CASSSWTSDYLDEQFF.

This chain connects TRBV2 to TRBJ2-1; D may be TRBD2 (7 bases). V was trimmed by 7 bases and J by 5 bases, leaving 12 bases between them. The CDR3 length is 13 residues. CDR1 is SNHLY, CDR2 FYNNEI, per germline. This CDR3 reads CASNGGADNEQFF. In DNA, the CDR3 is TGTGCCAGCAATGGGGGGGCGGACAATGAGCAGTTCTTC.

J is TRBJ2-1 and V is TRBV2; the D gene is possibly TRBD1 (5 bases). The V end lost 10 bases, the J end lost 5 bases, and 18 bases lay between the germline ends. The CDR3 has 14 amino acids. Germline V CDR1 and CDR2: SNHLY, FYNNEI. The CDR3 sequence is CAKQQGSDNNEQFF. The DNA for the CDR3 is TGTGCCAAGCAGCAGGGATCTGACAACAATGAGCAGTTCTTC.

The CDR3 DNA reads TGTGCCAGCTCACCACCTAACTTCGGGACAGGACCAGATACGCAGTATTTT. This gives the protein CASSPPNFGTGPDTQYF. V gene TRBV18 combines with J gene TRBJ2-3; 8 nucleotides align to TRBD1. Unmatched junction bases numbered 9, after V lost 0 bases and J lost 4 bases. The CDR3 has 17 amino acids. The germline gives CDR1 KGHSH, CDR2 LQKENI.

This clonotype was seen a handful of times. V usage is TRBV2 and J usage is TRBJ1-5; a weak D match, TRBD1 (6 bases). The CDR3 contains 15 residues. The germline V and J ends were trimmed by 2 bases and 2 bases, with 10 bases remaining between them. CDR1 and CDR2 (germline): SNHLY, FYNNEI. The chain's CDR3 is CASSERGLGNQPQHF. The CDR3, as DNA: TGTGCCAGCAGTGAACGGGGGCTTGGCAATCAGCCCCAGCATTTT.

At least ten counts were recorded for this clonotype. The V call is TRBV7-2, the J call TRBJ2-4, with a weak D call TRBD1 (7 bases). The V end was cut by 2 bases, the J end by 0 bases, with 14 bases between. This CDR3 contains 17 residues. Germline CDR1 is SGHTA and CDR2 is FQGNSA. CDR3: CASSLPAGGKAKNIQYF. CDR3 sequence (DNA): TGTGCCAGCAGCTTACCGGCAGGGGGGAAAGCCAAAAACATTCAGTACTTC.

This sequence joins TRBV6-4 and TRBJ1-5; D unresolved. CDR3 length equals 12 residues. Trimming took off 6 bases at V and 6 bases at J, with 9 bases between the two ends. Germline loops: CDR1 MRHNA, CDR2 SNTAGT. As DNA, the CDR3 is TGTGCCAGCAGGGGGTTTGGTCAGCCCCAGCATTTT. This codes for CASRGFGQPQHF.

A few counts support this clonotype. V is TRBV20-1 and J is TRBJ2-5, with 9 bases matching TRBD1. The J call may not be correct, given that the DNA end is closer to TRBJ2-1. This CDR3 is built from 13 residues. The germline V gene encodes CDR1 DFQATT and CDR2 SNEGSKA (reference sequence). The CDR3: CSATRTGDNEQFF. CDR3 DNA: TGCAGTGCTACCAGGACAGGGGACAATGAGCAGTTCTTC.

This clonotype turned up a few times. Sequence at one end of the junction differs from germline and may be a read error. The genes are TRBV5-1 and TRBJ2-5, with D possibly being TRBD1 (5 bases). The CDR3 is made up of 13 amino acids. Germline CDR1 and CDR2: SGHRS and YFSETQ. The CDR3 region has the DNA TGCGCCAGCAGCGCGGACAACCACGAGACCCAGTACTTC. Encoded protein: CASSADNHETQYF.

The chain uses TRBV29-1 and TRBJ1-2, with unresolved D. The CDR3 runs to 11 residues. Germline V gene lookup returns CDR1 SQVTM and CDR2 ANQGSEA. Trimming stripped 7 bases from V and 1 base from J, with 7 bases between. As DNA, the CDR3 is TGCAGCGATGTATATAACTATGGCTACACCTTC. It specifies CSDVYNYGYTF.

This clonotype was recorded a few times. This sequence joins TRBV29-1 and TRBJ2-4; tentative D call: TRBD1 (5 bases). Trimming took 6 bases from V and 8 from J, leaving 20 bases between them. Germline CDR1 SQVTM, CDR2 ANQGSEA. The CDR3 spans 14 residues. The CDR3 loop reads CSVARDLNLDIQYF. The CDR3 bases are TGCAGCGTAGCCAGGGATTTGAACTTGGACATTCAGTACTTC.

The chain couples TRBV5-1 to TRBJ2-5; 7 nucleotides line up with TRBD2. CDR1 is SGHRS, CDR2 YFSETQ, per germline. This CDR3 contains 16 residues. The junction had 6 bases not matched to a gene; V was cut back by 0 bases and J by 1 base. CDR3 region: CASSLGGSGSQETQYF. CDR3 nucleotides: TGCGCCAGCAGCTTGGGTGGTAGCGGGTCCCAAGAGACCCAGTACTTC.

This chain links TRBV12-3 or TRBV12-4 with TRBJ2-1; 8 bases fit TRBD1. CDR3 length: 18 residues. J gave up 8 bases and V 4 bases, and 19 bases lay outside the gene matches. As DNA, the CDR3 is TGTGCCAGCAGTTCTTTACTAATGAACCCGGACAGGGTGGATGAGCAGTTCTTC. It encodes CASSSLLMNPDRVDEQFF.

This clonotype was observed a few times. The chain has TRBV24-1 and TRBJ2-5, with 9 bases lining up with TRBD1. V was clipped by 4 bases and J by 3 bases; unmatched bases: 5. CDR1 KGHDR and CDR2 SFDVKD come from the germline V gene. This CDR3 is 15 amino acids long. The CDR3 region is CATSDLGQGEETQYF. As DNA, the CDR3 is TGTGCCACCAGTGACCTGGGACAGGGCGAAGAGACCCAGTACTTC.

The table lists this clonotype with a few counts. The CDR3 loop reads CASSYGFAGGAGELFF. CDR3 coding DNA: TGTGCCAGCAGTTACGGGTTTGCGGGGGGGGCCGGGGAGCTGTTTTTT. The V and J genes are TRBV6-5 and TRBJ2-2; 9 bases match TRBD2. V shed 2 bases, J shed 6 bases, and the junction held 7 bases outside the gene matches. The CDR3 is 16 amino acids. Germline assignment: CDR1 MNHEY and CDR2 SVGAGI.

The chain couples TRBV5-6 to TRBJ2-5; tentative D call: TRBD1 (6 bases). Germline V lookup: CDR1 SGHDT, CDR2 YYEEEE. CDR3 length: 16 amino acids. V lost 1 base and J lost 4, with 17 bases in between. The chain's CDR3 is CASSLPPGAIRETQYF. The CDR3 DNA reads as TGTGCCAGCAGCTTGCCCCCAGGGGCCATCCGAGAGACCCAGTACTTC.

The chain joins TRBV20-1 to TRBJ1-1, with a tentative D call TRBD1 (5 bases). Germline V lookup: CDR1 DFQATT, CDR2 SNEGSKA (reference sequence). This CDR3 comprises 16 residues. The V gene lost 3 bases and the J gene lost 3 bases, with 20 bases spanning the gap. CDR3 in amino acids: CSASSGGWAVDTEAFF. CDR3 bases: TGCAGTGCTAGTTCCGGGGGGTGGGCCGTGGACACTGAAGCTTTCTTT.

The rearrangement joins TRBV4-3 to TRBJ2-7; 7 nucleotides line up with TRBD1. Germline V gene sequence: CDR1 LGHNA, CDR2 YSLEER. V was clipped by 0 bases and J by 2 bases; unmatched bases: 4. The CDR3 has 15 amino acids. The CDR3 here is CASSQEDGTAYEQYF. The CDR3 DNA sequence: TGCGCCAGCAGCCAAGAGGACGGGACAGCCTACGAGCAGTACTTC.

The CDR3 spells CASSYASGRAGGYEQYF. Here the CDR3 DNA reads TGTGCCAGCAGTTACGCTAGCGGGAGGGCCGGAGGCTACGAGCAGTACTTC. The chain couples TRBV6-5 to TRBJ2-7; 12 positions agree with TRBD2. Germline-derived CDR1 and CDR2 are MNHEY and SVGAGI. Trimming at V came to 2 bases and at J to 3 bases, leaving 8 bases not matched to a gene. CDR3 length: 17 amino acids.

V usage is TRBV11-2 and J usage is TRBJ2-1; TRBD2 matches at 7 bases. The CDR3 is 16 residues long. Germline V gives CDR1 SGHAT, CDR2 FQNNGV. V was clipped by 5 bases and J by 5 bases; unmatched bases: 12. The CDR3 coding sequence is TGTGCCAGCAGCCCTGAATTGGGAGGGCGAGACAATGAGCAGTTCTTC. Its protein product is CASSPELGGRDNEQFF.